These 28 T cell receptor beta chains share one sample of origin, sequenced in a study of T cell repertoires in cytomegalovirus infection. TCRdb redid the calling of the reads with MiXCR, one entry per CDR3 protein. The sample carries fewer than 700,000 distinct CDR3 sequences, 24% recorded once. Sequences were obtained from CD8+ T cells from PBMCs. All receptors come from a human donor in good health (CMV status not recorded). Some clones in this sample may be carry-over from other donors' samples.

The gene calls are TRBV29-1 and TRBJ2-1; 14 bases map to TRBD2. CDR3 size: 11 residues. CDR1 and CDR2 from the germline V gene are SQVTM and ANQGSEA. Unmatched junction bases numbered 4, after V lost 7 bases and J lost 14 bases. The CDR3 coding sequence is TGCAGCGGCAGACTAGCGGGGGGGGAGTTCTTC. Translating it yields CSGRLAGGEFF.

This chain connects TRBV15 to TRBJ2-7, with D uncertain. Germline CDR1 and CDR2: LNHNV and YYDKDF (reference sequence). CDR3 length: 15 amino acids. V lost 0 bases to trimming and J lost 3 bases, with 12 bases between them. The CDR3 loop reads CATSRDRGLSYEQYF. CDR3 coding DNA: TGTGCCACCAGCAGAGATCGAGGATTGAGCTACGAGCAGTACTTC. Variable domain in full (rest from reference TRBV15 and TRBJ2-7): DAMVIQNPRYQVTQFGKPVTLSCSQTLNHNVMYWYQQKSSQAPKLLFHYYDKDFNNEADTPDNFQSRRPNTSFCFLDIRSPGLGDTAMYLCATSRDRGLSYEQYFGPGTRLTVT.

This clonotype came up many times. The chain carries TRBV10-3 and TRBJ2-7; no reliable D call. The V end was cut by 2 bases, the J end by 1 base, with 3 bases between. The CDR3 sequence is 12 residues long. CDR1 ENHRY and CDR2 SYGVKD come from the germline V gene. CDR3 amino acids: CAISEVSYEQYF. DNA of the CDR3: TGTGCCATCAGTGAGGTATCCTACGAGCAGTACTTC.

In this sample, this clonotype turned up a few times. The V call is TRBV12-3 or TRBV12-4, the J call TRBJ1-1; no firm D call. Trimming took off 3 bases at V and 2 bases at J, with 13 bases between the two ends. The CDR3 runs 15 residues. CDR3: CASSFSPEVNTEAFF. The CDR3 DNA reads TGTGCCAGCAGTTTTAGTCCAGAGGTTAACACTGAAGCTTTCTTT.

This chain joins TRBV6-2 or TRBV6-3 and TRBJ2-3, with 7 bases aligning to TRBD2. This CDR3 has 16 residues. After removal of 7 bases from V and 4 bases from J, the junction contained 14 bases not matched to a gene. Germline CDR1 reads MNHEY; CDR2 reads SVGEGT. The CDR3 DNA reads as TGTGCCAGCACCAAACTCCGGGACTACACCCCAGATACGCAGTATTTT. This gives the protein CASTKLRDYTPDTQYF.

The sample holds many counts of this clonotype. The chain is built from TRBV5-5 and TRBJ2-5; 11 bases align to TRBD2. The junction had 12 bases not matched to a gene; V was cut back by 4 bases and J by 7 bases. In germline, CDR1 is SGHKS, CDR2 YYEKEE (reference sequence). The length of the CDR3 is 16 residues. The CDR3 spells CASSEFSGGASGTQYF. The CDR3 DNA follows: TGTGCCAGCAGCGAGTTTAGCGGGGGGGCCTCTGGGACCCAGTACTTC.

At least ten counts were recorded for this clonotype. The chain couples TRBV7-9 to TRBJ2-1; 9 bases are shared with TRBD1. The V and J ends lost 5 bases and 2 bases, in that order; junction bases with no gene match: 4. Germline-derived CDR1 and CDR2 are SEHNR and FQNEAQ (reference sequence). The CDR3 contains 15 residues. Here the CDR3 DNA reads TGTGCCAGCAGCCAAACAGGGGGCCCCTACAATGAGCAGTTCTTC. This codes for CASSQTGGPYNEQFF.

This chain links TRBV4-1 with TRBJ1-2, with no clear D. The V gene lost 3 bases and the J gene lost 13 bases, with 18 bases spanning the gap. CDR1 is MGHRA, CDR2 YSYEKL, per germline. CDR3 length: 13 amino acids. The CDR3 coding sequence is TGCGCCAGCAGCCATATTGCCGAGGAGGTCTGCACCTTC. It codes for CASSHIAEEVCTF.

The rearrangement joins TRBV20-1 to TRBJ2-5; D possibly corresponds to TRBD1 (6 bases). CDR1 DFQATT and CDR2 SNEGSKA come from the germline V gene (reference sequence). The V end lost 2 bases, the J end lost 3 bases, and 10 bases lay between the germline ends. CDR3 length: 13 residues. The CDR3 protein is CSARMGAEETQYF. CDR3 DNA sequence: TGCAGTGCTAGAATGGGGGCCGAAGAGACCCAGTACTTC.

This clonotype was found many times. This rearrangement joins TRBV6-1 to TRBJ1-1; no clear D gene. Per the germline V gene, CDR1 is MNHNS and CDR2 is SASEGT. V was shortened by 1 base and J by 4 bases, with 22 bases between the two germline ends. CDR3 length equals 18 residues. The CDR3 DNA sequence: TGTGCCAGCAGTGAAGTACGTTATAGTGGTAGTCGTGGCACTGAAGCTTTCTTT. Amino acids: CASSEVRYSGSRGTEAFF.

This chain joins TRBV13 and TRBJ2-7, with 8 bases lining up with TRBD1. The CDR3 extends over 14 amino acids. V shed 6 bases, J shed 1 base, and the junction held 5 bases outside the gene matches. Germline CDR1 is PRHDT and CDR2 is FYEKMQ (reference sequence). The CDR3 loop reads CASSNRDRSYEQYF. CDR3 DNA: TGTGCCAGCAGTAACCGGGACAGGTCCTACGAGCAGTACTTC.

This clonotype has a count of ten or more. The V call is TRBV28, the J call TRBJ2-1; no clear D gene. Germline CDR1 reads MDHEN; CDR2 reads SYDVKM. Trimming stripped 6 bases from V and 11 bases from J, with 11 bases between. The CDR3 has 11 residues. The CDR3 DNA follows: TGTGCCAGCAGCCTCCCAGAGCAGCAGTTCTTC. Encoded protein: CASSLPEQQFF. Supplemented by reference TRBV28 and TRBJ2-1, the full variable domain reads DVKVTQSSRYLVKRTGEKVFLECVQDMDHENMFWYRQDPGLGLRLIYFSYDVKMKEKGDIPEGYSVSREKKERFSLILESASTNQTSMYLCASSLPEQQFFGPGTRLTVL.

The sample holds a few counts of this clonotype. The chain has TRBV15 and TRBJ2-1; a weak D match, TRBD2 (5 bases). CDR1 LNHNV and CDR2 YYDKDF come from the germline V gene (reference sequence). Trimming took 5 bases from V and 7 from J, leaving 12 bases between them. The CDR3 has 13 residues. The CDR3 DNA is TGTGCCACCAGCCCAAGAGGAGGAAATGAGCAGTTCTTC. Protein product: CATSPRGGNEQFF.

In its sample, this clonotype was seen once. The gene calls are TRBV28 and TRBJ2-2, with D possibly called TRBD1 or TRBD2 (5 bases each). The V and J ends lost 8 bases and 4 bases respectively, with 14 bases between them. The CDR3 consists of 14 residues. Per the germline V gene, CDR1 is MDHEN and CDR2 is SYDVKM. Here the CDR3 reads CASCEGRFTGELFF. CDR3 coding DNA: TGTGCCAGCTGTGAGGGACGGTTCACCGGGGAGCTGTTTTTT.

This clonotype was seen a handful of times. The chain joins TRBV20-1 to TRBJ2-7; 8 bases match TRBD1. The trim removed 3 bases at V and 3 bases at J, leaving 13 bases unmatched. This CDR3 spans 16 amino acids. Per the germline V gene, CDR1 is DFQATT and CDR2 is SNEGSKA (reference sequence). The CDR3 sequence is CSARPIATDRVYEQYF. The CDR3 DNA reads as TGCAGTGCTAGGCCCATCGCGACGGACAGGGTCTACGAGCAGTACTTC.

This sequence joins TRBV12-3 or TRBV12-4 and TRBJ2-7; D tentatively fits TRBD1 or TRBD2 (5 bases each). V was cut by 6 bases and J by 3 bases, with 18 bases left in between. The CDR3 is made up of 15 amino acids. The CDR3 spells CASRAGTPSVYEQYF. CDR3 nucleotide sequence: TGTGCCAGCAGGGCCGGGACGCCATCGGTCTACGAGCAGTACTTC.

A word on this clonotype: The junction departs from germline at one end; a sequencing error may be responsible. This chain connects TRBV6-5 to TRBJ2-1, with 8 nucleotides matching TRBD2. CDR1 is MNHEY and CDR2 is SVGAGI in the germline V gene. The CDR3 runs 14 residues. The CDR3 nucleotides read TGTTCCAGCAGTTACGGGGGGGGGCACAATGAGCAGTTCTTC. It codes for CSSSYGGGHNEQFF.

The chain employs TRBV27 and TRBJ1-5, with D tentatively TRBD1 (5 bases). Germline CDR1 reads MNHEY; CDR2 reads SMNVEV (reference sequence). The CDR3 is 13 residues long. Between the trimmed V and J ends, which lost 4 bases and 4 bases, there was a span of 8 bases. CDR3 coding DNA: TGTGCCAGCAGTTCTGCAGGGAATCAGCCCCAGCATTTT. Encoded protein: CASSSAGNQPQHF.

DNA of the CDR3: TGTGCCAGCAGTTTGGAGCGGACCATGAACACTGAAGCTTTCTTT. Its translation is CASSLERTMNTEAFF. J is TRBJ1-1 and V is TRBV27, with D unclear. CDR3 length equals 15 residues. The V end was cut by 3 bases, the J end by 0 bases, with 11 bases between. Germline V gene data show CDR1 as MNHEY and CDR2 as SMNVEV (reference sequence).

The chain combines TRBV29-1 with TRBJ1-1; D unclear. Germline-derived CDR1 and CDR2 are SQVTM and ANQGSEA. This CDR3 spans 10 amino acids. The ends were cut back, 4 bases at V and 7 bases at J, with 7 bases in the middle. The DNA of the CDR3 is TGCAGCGTTGTGGGCTTTGAAGCTTTCTTT. It translates to CSVVGFEAFF.

This clonotype has ten or more counts. The chain is built from TRBV7-8 and TRBJ1-1, with no clear D. The germline V gene has CDR1 SGHVS and CDR2 FQNEAQ. V lost 5 bases, J lost 2 bases, and 12 bases lay in between. CDR3 size: 14 residues. The CDR3 region is CASSPWVHNTEAFF. CDR3 sequence (DNA): TGTGCCAGCAGCCCCTGGGTCCACAACACTGAAGCTTTCTTT.

This clonotype was seen ten or more times. J is TRBJ2-1 and V is TRBV6-5; unclear D gene. V gave up 0 bases and J gave up 9 bases, with 3 bases separating them. Germline V CDR1 and CDR2: MNHEY, SVGAGI. This CDR3 is 11 amino acids long. The CDR3 is CASSYSGEQFF. CDR3 DNA: TGTGCCAGCAGTTACTCTGGTGAGCAGTTCTTC.

In nucleotides, the CDR3 is TGTGCCATCAGAACTAGCGGGAGGCCCTCCTACGAGCAGTACTTC. Its protein is CAIRTSGRPSYEQYF. This chain uses TRBV10-3 with TRBJ2-7, with TRBD2 matching 12 bases. In germline, CDR1 is ENHRY, CDR2 SYGVKD. There are 15 residues in the CDR3. Germline trimming cut 6 bases from V and 0 bases from J; bases unmatched to any gene: 3.

The chain couples TRBV6-2 or TRBV6-3 to TRBJ2-7, with D maybe TRBD1 (5 bases). The ends were cut back, 5 bases at V and 0 bases at J, with 11 bases in the middle. This CDR3 region has 14 residues. The V gene's germline CDR1 is MNHEY and CDR2 SVGEGT. The CDR3 region has the DNA TGTGCCAGCAGTCGTGACAGCATCTCCTACGAGCAGTACGTC. As protein: CASSRDSISYEQYV.

This clonotype has more than one count but fewer than ten. This chain joins TRBV4-1 and TRBJ1-2, with a weak D call TRBD1 (5 bases). Per germline, CDR1 MGHRA and CDR2 YSYEKL. Deletions cut 1 base from V and 3 bases from J, with 9 bases between. The CDR3 runs to 14 residues. The CDR3 protein is CASSQVGTDYGYTF. CDR3 DNA sequence: TGCGCCAGCAGCCAAGTTGGGACGGACTATGGCTACACCTTC.

This clonotype was recorded many times. The genes are TRBV19 and TRBJ2-5, with 9 bases fitting TRBD2. The V gene's germline CDR1 is LNHDA and CDR2 SQIVND (reference sequence). The CDR3 length is 14 residues. The V segment lost 4 bases and the J segment 5 bases; nucleotides outside the gene matches: 5. The CDR3 nucleotides read TGTGCCAGTAGTACTAGCGGGGACTGGGAGACCCAGTACTTC. It specifies CASSTSGDWETQYF.

This clonotype was detected a few times. The rearrangement links TRBV6-5 to TRBJ1-1; 7 nucleotides align to TRBD1. The CDR3 is made up of 15 amino acids. V trimming: 6 bases; J trimming: 0 bases; junction bases outside the gene matches: 7. Germline values: CDR1 MNHEY, CDR2 SVGAGI. The CDR3 bases are TGTGCCAGCAGCGGGACAGACCCTATGAACACTGAAGCTTTCTTT. It yields the protein CASSGTDPMNTEAFF.

This clonotype was detected once. The chain has TRBV19 and TRBJ1-1; unclear D gene. The CDR3 has 14 residues. The V and J ends lost 3 bases and 9 bases respectively, with 17 bases between them. Germline assignment: CDR1 LNHDA and CDR2 SQIVND (reference sequence). DNA of the CDR3: TGTGCCAGTAGTATCCCTCGGTACCCGTACCAAGCTTTCTTT. This sequence encodes CASSIPRYPYQAFF.